Following are 23 T cell receptor beta chains from one sample sequenced in a study of blood T cell repertoires in COVID-19. Data came from immunoSEQ multiplex PCR; TCRdb stores just in-frame clones and leaves some out. The data show 250,000 to 300,000 clones, over 80% seen once. Sequencing was performed on peripheral blood. The receptors derive from a woman in her fifties or sixties with COVID-19, enrolled during active disease.

V usage is TRBV19 and J usage is TRBJ1-2; D not resolved. This CDR3 spans 13 amino acids. Germline V gives CDR1 LNHDA, CDR2 SQIVND (reference sequence). Trimming removed 1 base at V and 7 bases at J, with 10 bases between. The CDR3 coding sequence is TGTGCCAGTAGTATAGGGGCAGTGGTTGGCTACACCTTC. Protein product: CASSIGAVVGYTF.

CDR3 DNA sequence: TGTGCCAGCAGTTTAGCCCGCCGGGAGCAGTACTTC. It codes for CASSLARREQYF. The chain is built from TRBV12-3 or TRBV12-4 and TRBJ2-7, with D hard to call. This CDR3 has 12 residues. The germline V and J ends were trimmed by 0 bases and 7 bases, with 7 bases remaining between them.

This clone has only a few counts. The chain links TRBV9 to TRBJ2-1; 9 bases are a match to TRBD2. CDR3 length equals 14 residues. J lost 6 bases, V lost 3 bases, and 4 bases had no gene match. The germline V gene has CDR1 SGDLS and CDR2 YYNGEE. The chain's CDR3 is CASSARLAVNEQFF. The DNA of the CDR3 is TGTGCCAGCAGCGCCCGACTAGCGGTCAATGAGCAGTTCTTC.

The chain employs TRBV9 and TRBJ2-1; 8 bases match TRBD2. V shed 4 bases and J 0 bases; nucleotides not matched to a gene: 6. The CDR3 runs 16 residues. Germline V gives CDR1 SGDLS, CDR2 YYNGEE. CDR3 sequence reads: CASSPAGALSYNEQFF. CDR3 sequence (DNA): TGTGCCAGCAGCCCAGCGGGAGCCCTCTCCTACAATGAGCAGTTCTTC.

The chain couples TRBV5-8 to TRBJ2-3, with 7 bases aligning to TRBD1. Germline CDR1 reads SGHTS; CDR2 reads YDEGEE. V dropped 5 bases and J dropped 9; count of bases not matched to a gene: 6. The CDR3 totals 12 residues. CDR3 protein: CASRRTGWTQYF. The CDR3 DNA sequence: TGTGCCAGCAGAAGGACAGGCTGGACGCAGTATTTT.

The rearrangement links TRBV9 to TRBJ1-1; 7 bases fit TRBD1. V dropped 4 bases and J dropped 0; count of bases not matched to a gene: 6. Per germline, CDR1 SGDLS and CDR2 YYNGEE. The CDR3 totals 15 residues. The CDR3 region is CASSTWDSMNTEAFF. CDR3 nucleotides: TGTGCCAGCAGCACCTGGGACAGCATGAACACTGAAGCTTTCTTT.

DNA for the CDR3: TGTGCCAGTAGTACTAGCGGGATCGTAACAGATACGCAGTATTTT. Translated, it gives CASSTSGIVTDTQYF. This chain uses TRBV19 with TRBJ2-3; 9 positions agree with TRBD2. Germline-derived CDR1 and CDR2 are LNHDA and SQIVND (reference sequence). V lost 4 bases, J lost 3 bases, and 5 bases stayed unmatched. The CDR3 is made up of 15 amino acids.

The count of this clone is one. This chain links TRBV30 with TRBJ1-6; 9 bases fit TRBD1. Trimming at V came to 6 bases and at J to 10 bases, leaving 7 bases not matched to a gene. The CDR3 loop spans 13 amino acids. Germline V CDR1 and CDR2: GTSNPN, SVGIG (reference sequence). CDR3 loop: CACRDRERSPLHF. The CDR3 DNA reads as TGTGCCTGCCGGGACAGGGAGAGGTCACCCCTCCACTTT.

This clone was seen just once. The rearrangement uses TRBV3-1 (or the pseudogene TRBV3-2) and TRBJ1-2; 7 bases line up with TRBD1. The V gene's germline CDR1 is LGHDT and CDR2 YNNKEL (reference sequence). The V and J ends lost 3 bases and 4 bases, in that order; junction bases with no gene match: 2. CDR3 length: 13 amino acids. DNA of the CDR3: TGTGCCAGCAGCCATAGGGACAGCTATGGCTACACCTTC. Protein product: CASSHRDSYGYTF.

The chain recombines TRBV30 with TRBJ2-2, with D possibly TRBD1 on 6 matching bases. V was pared by 7 bases and J by 4 bases, with 16 bases between. The CDR3 is 14 amino acids. Germline V gene sequence: CDR1 GTSNPN, CDR2 SVGIG (reference sequence). Written as DNA, the CDR3 is TGTGCCTCCATTAAAACAGGGATCACCGGGGAGCTGTTTTTT. Residues: CASIKTGITGELFF.

V gene TRBV10-2 combines with J gene TRBJ1-2; possibly TRBD1 for D (5 bases). V was cut by 5 bases and J by 7 bases, with 14 bases left in between. Germline CDR1 WSHSY, CDR2 SAAADI. This CDR3 comprises 13 residues. The DNA of the CDR3 is TGCGCCAGCAGTCCTCCCAGGGAGGGTGGCTACACCTTC. Translated, it gives CASSPPREGGYTF.

The V and J genes are TRBV3-1 (or the pseudogene TRBV3-2) and TRBJ2-7, with TRBD2 matching over 14 bases. CDR1 and CDR2 from the germline V gene are LGHDT and YNNKEL (reference sequence). CDR3 length equals 18 residues. Germline trimming cut 4 bases from V and 3 bases from J; bases unmatched to any gene: 11. The CDR3 loop reads CASSPPAGLAGVFYEQYF. The CDR3, as DNA: TGTGCCAGCAGCCCGCCCGCGGGACTAGCGGGAGTGTTCTACGAGCAGTACTTC.

This clone showed up just once. The CDR3 DNA reads as TGTGCCAGCAGTGAGGGAGTTTGGGATGAGCAGTTCTTC. It is translated as CASSEGVWDEQFF. The chain carries TRBV6-4 and TRBJ2-1; tentatively, D is TRBD2 (5 bases). Germline CDR1 reads MRHNA; CDR2 reads SNTAGT. The V end was cut by 3 bases, the J end by 8 bases, with 11 bases between. The CDR3 has 13 amino acids.

The chain joins TRBV7-2 to TRBJ2-1, with D uncertain. Trimming removed 4 bases at V and 0 bases at J, with 7 bases between. There are 14 residues in the CDR3. CDR1 is SGHTA and CDR2 is FQGNSA in the germline V gene. The CDR3 DNA reads as TGTGCCAGCAGCTACGAGCCCTCCTACAATGAGCAGTTCTTC. Encoded protein: CASSYEPSYNEQFF.

The chain joins TRBV6-5 to TRBJ1-1, with unresolved D. Germline CDR1 reads MNHEY; CDR2 reads SVGAGI. Trimming took off 5 bases at V and 1 base at J, with 8 bases between the two ends. The CDR3 has 13 amino acids. Here the CDR3 reads CASSQSGNTEAFF. Written as DNA, the CDR3 is TGTGCCAGCAGTCAATCAGGGAACACTGAAGCTTTCTTT.

The chain is built from TRBV5-1 and TRBJ2-5; D gene ambiguous. V was pared by 1 base and J by 7 bases, with 5 bases between. This CDR3 contains 11 residues. Germline lookup yields CDR1 SGHRS and CDR2 YFSETQ. For the CDR3, the DNA is TGCGCCAGCAGCTTGCGCGTGACCCAGTACTTC. Amino acid sequence: CASSLRVTQYF.

This clone was recorded only once. The chain combines TRBV30 with TRBJ2-1; D gene unclear. This CDR3 has 11 amino acids. V was shortened by 2 bases and J by 8 bases, with 7 bases between the two germline ends. CDR1 and CDR2 from the germline V gene are GTSNPN and SVGIG (reference sequence). CDR3 nucleotide sequence: TGTGCCTGGAGTCAACGGTATGAGCAGTTCTTC. Translated: CAWSQRYEQFF.

This chain links TRBV5-6 with TRBJ2-3; perhaps TRBD1 as D (6 bases). Trimming shortened V by 9 bases and J by 3 bases, and 20 bases separated the two germline ends. CDR1 and CDR2 from the germline V gene are SGHDT and YYEEEE. This CDR3 spans 15 amino acids. CDR3 coding DNA: TGTGCCACCCTCCGGCAGGGGCGCCCGACAGATACGCAGTATTTT. This gives the protein CATLRQGRPTDTQYF.

V and J are TRBV11-2 and TRBJ2-6; TRBD1 agrees at 7 bases. V was clipped by 5 bases and J by 0 bases; unmatched bases: 4. The CDR3 has 16 residues. Germline loops: CDR1 SGHAT, CDR2 FQNNGV. This CDR3 is CASSRTGTSGANVLTF. CDR3 in DNA: TGTGCCAGCAGCCGGACAGGTACCTCTGGGGCCAACGTCCTGACTTTC.

This sequence joins TRBV15 and TRBJ2-1; D is perhaps TRBD2 (5 bases). Germline values: CDR1 LNHNV, CDR2 YYDKDF (reference sequence). CDR3 size: 16 residues. The ends were cut back, 4 bases at V and 3 bases at J, with 16 bases in the middle. The CDR3 loop is CATSTTSPGFYNEQFF. CDR3 nucleotides: TGTGCCACCAGCACTACCAGTCCGGGATTCTACAATGAGCAGTTCTTC.

The V call is TRBV4-3, the J call TRBJ1-2; D is uncertain. This CDR3 comprises 18 residues. The ends were cut back, 0 bases at V and 8 bases at J, with 25 bases in the middle. The V gene's germline CDR1 is LGHNA and CDR2 YSLEER. The CDR3 DNA is TGCGCCAGCAGCCAAGATATGCTCGCGGGCAGTTTCGTAGGAGGCTACACCTTC. Translating it yields CASSQDMLAGSFVGGYTF.

The V call is TRBV27, the J call TRBJ2-7; 7 nucleotides align to TRBD2. Germline V gene lookup returns CDR1 MNHEY and CDR2 SMNVEV (reference sequence). J was trimmed by 4 bases and V by 0 bases; bases with no gene match: 9. This CDR3 is 16 amino acids long. The CDR3 sequence is CASSLSIASGYYEQYF. DNA of the CDR3: TGTGCCAGCAGTTTATCGATCGCTAGCGGATATTACGAGCAGTACTTC.

The chain carries TRBV7-9 and TRBJ2-3; D is possibly TRBD1 (6 bases). Trimming shortened V by 8 bases and J by 0 bases, and 15 bases separated the two germline ends. In germline, CDR1 is SEHNR, CDR2 FQNEAQ (reference sequence). This CDR3 has 15 residues. CDR3: CASYLTGISTDTQYF. CDR3 in DNA: TGTGCCAGCTATCTTACAGGGATCAGCACAGATACGCAGTATTTT.